These 14 T cell receptor beta chains were all obtained from the same sample, sequenced in a study of blood T cell repertoires in COVID-19. The table came from immunoSEQ multiplex PCR; TCRdb's copy has only in-frame clones and leaves some out. The sample comprises about 440,000 clones, around 88% of which are singletons, and over 9.5% rests with the top ten. Material for sequencing was peripheral blood. Source of these receptors: a woman in her 50s with COVID-19, enrolled during active disease.

This clone was observed once. The genes are TRBV5-1 and TRBJ2-2, with a possible D match to TRBD1 (5 bases). Germline lookup yields CDR1 SGHRS and CDR2 YFSETQ. V was shortened by 3 bases and J by 5 bases, with 14 bases between the two germline ends. This CDR3 region has 15 residues. The CDR3 sequence is CASSSQGVGTGELFF. CDR3 sequence (DNA): TGCGCCAGCAGCTCCCAAGGGGTCGGAACCGGGGAGCTGTTTTTT.

This chain uses TRBV5-1 with TRBJ1-3, with D perhaps TRBD1 (5 bases). Germline values: CDR1 SGHRS, CDR2 YFSETQ. V was shortened by 0 bases and J by 0 bases, with 10 bases between the two germline ends. This CDR3 is built from 16 residues. The CDR3 loop reads CASSLASGVSGNTIYF. As DNA, the CDR3 is TGCGCCAGCAGCTTGGCCTCGGGGGTCTCTGGAAACACCATATATTTT.

The rearrangement joins TRBV5-1 to TRBJ2-7; a weak D match, TRBD2 (5 bases). V shed 4 bases and J shed 0 bases, with 11 bases lying between them. CDR1 SGHRS and CDR2 YFSETQ come from the germline V gene. The length of the CDR3 is 14 residues. The chain's CDR3 is CASSRPGSSYEQYF. The CDR3 DNA reads TGCGCCAGCAGCCGACCGGGGAGCTCCTACGAGCAGTACTTC.

The chain joins TRBV2 to TRBJ2-7, with TRBD1 matching 9 bases. The CDR3 covers 15 residues. The V and J ends lost 6 bases and 6 bases, in that order; junction bases with no gene match: 12. Germline CDR1 SNHLY, CDR2 FYNNEI. In DNA form, the CDR3 reads TGTGCCAGCAGCGGGGGGACAGGGCGGACACGCGAGCAGTACTTC. It is translated as CASSGGTGRTREQYF.

About this clone: The sample carries other DNA sequences with the same CDR3. The V gene is TRBV5-6, the J gene TRBJ1-3; no firm D call. The V end was cut by 0 bases, the J end by 2 bases, with 9 bases between. CDR1 is SGHDT and CDR2 is YYEEEE in the germline V gene. CDR3 length: 15 amino acids. This chain's CDR3 is CASSLGGGPGNTIYF. CDR3 nucleotide sequence: TGTGCCAGCAGCTTGGGGGGAGGGCCTGGAAACACCATATATTTT. The whole variable domain, remainder taken from reference TRBV5-6 and TRBJ1-3, is DAGVTQSPTHLIKTRGQQVTLRCSPKSGHDTVSWYQQALGQGPQFIFQYYEEEERQRGNFPDRFSGHQFPNYSSELNVNALLLGDSALYLCASSLGGGPGNTIYFGEGSWLTVV.

V is TRBV29-1 and J is TRBJ2-7, with unresolved D. V was trimmed by 5 bases and J by 2 bases, leaving 16 bases between them. CDR1 is SQVTM and CDR2 is ANQGSEA in the germline V gene. The CDR3 consists of 14 residues. The CDR3 DNA follows: TGCAGCGTTCAACCGGGTCCCGGCCCCTACGAGCAGTACTTC. Protein: CSVQPGPGPYEQYF.

This chain joins TRBV11-1 and TRBJ1-2; D remains ambiguous. The CDR3 covers 14 residues. The V end lost 5 bases, the J end lost 4 bases, and 14 bases lay between the germline ends. The germline CDR1 and CDR2 sequences are SGHAT and FQDESV (reference sequence). The CDR3 nucleotides read TGTGCCAGCAGCCCGGACCCGGGGATCTATGGCTACACCTTC. Translating gives CASSPDPGIYGYTF.

CDR3 sequence: CASSPGGQGIGTQYF. DNA of the CDR3: TGTGCCAGCAGTCCCGGGGGACAGGGGATCGGGACCCAGTACTTC. The genes are TRBV28 and TRBJ2-5; 10 nucleotides align to TRBD1. Germline CDR1 is MDHEN and CDR2 is SYDVKM. Trimming at V came to 5 bases and at J to 7 bases, leaving 10 bases not matched to a gene. There are 15 residues in the CDR3.

The chain couples TRBV30 to TRBJ2-3, with a tentative D call TRBD2 (5 bases). Trimming cost V 2 bases and J 1 base, with 16 bases left between them. This CDR3 region has 16 residues. Looked up from germline, CDR1 is GTSNPN and CDR2 is SVGIG (reference sequence). CDR3 in DNA: TGTGCCTGGAGTTATCGGTTCGGGATCGGCACAGATACGCAGTATTTT. Its translation: CAWSYRFGIGTDTQYF.

This chain connects TRBV2 to TRBJ1-2; 11 bases agree with TRBD1. V lost 1 base to trimming and J lost 6 bases; unmatched junction nucleotides: 1. Germline lookup yields CDR1 SNHLY and CDR2 FYNNEI. The CDR3 is 14 residues long. The CDR3 DNA sequence: TGTGCCAGCAGTGAAGGGACAGGGGGCGATGGCTACACCTTC. Encoded protein: CASSEGTGGDGYTF.

V usage is TRBV3-1 (or the pseudogene TRBV3-2) and J usage is TRBJ1-2, with D tentatively TRBD1 (5 bases). Trimming cost V 6 bases and J 3 bases, with 17 bases left between them. Germline CDR1 is LGHDT and CDR2 is YNNKEL (reference sequence). The CDR3 loop spans 15 amino acids. The CDR3 nucleotides read TGTGCCAGCAGTGTAACAAGGGGTATCGACTATGGCTACACCTTC. Amino acid sequence: CASSVTRGIDYGYTF.

The chain has TRBV19 and TRBJ2-7; a weak D match, TRBD1 (6 bases). The V end lost 4 bases, the J end lost 0 bases, and 10 bases lay between the germline ends. This CDR3 is 14 amino acids long. Germline CDR1 is LNHDA and CDR2 is SQIVND (reference sequence). DNA of the CDR3: TGTGCCAGTAGTACGGACAGCAGCTCCTACGAGCAGTACTTC. Translating gives CASSTDSSSYEQYF. The entire variable domain, with the rest obtained from reference TRBV19 and TRBJ2-7, is as follows: DGGITQSPKYLFRKEGQNVTLSCEQNLNHDAMYWYRQDPGQGLRLIYYSQIVNDFQKGDIAEGYSVSREKKESFPLTVTSAQKNPTAFYLCASSTDSSSYEQYFGPGTRLTVT.

This chain connects TRBV25-1 to TRBJ2-7; D gene unclear. Germline CDR1 reads MGHDK; CDR2 reads SYGVNS. Trimming removed 4 bases from V and 4 bases from J, with 5 bases in between. The CDR3 is 11 amino acids. CDR3 in DNA: TGTGCCAGCAGTGGCGCGTACGAGCAGTACTTC. It is translated as CASSGAYEQYF.

V is TRBV7-8 and J is TRBJ2-2, with 8 bases aligning to TRBD1. J lost 1 base, V lost 2 bases, and 9 bases had no gene match. Germline-derived CDR1 and CDR2 are SGHVS and FQNEAQ. This CDR3 has 18 residues. The CDR3 DNA sequence: TGTGCCAGCAGCTTACAAGTTGCGGGGACAGGGAACACCGGGGAGCTGTTTTTT. Protein sequence: CASSLQVAGTGNTGELFF.